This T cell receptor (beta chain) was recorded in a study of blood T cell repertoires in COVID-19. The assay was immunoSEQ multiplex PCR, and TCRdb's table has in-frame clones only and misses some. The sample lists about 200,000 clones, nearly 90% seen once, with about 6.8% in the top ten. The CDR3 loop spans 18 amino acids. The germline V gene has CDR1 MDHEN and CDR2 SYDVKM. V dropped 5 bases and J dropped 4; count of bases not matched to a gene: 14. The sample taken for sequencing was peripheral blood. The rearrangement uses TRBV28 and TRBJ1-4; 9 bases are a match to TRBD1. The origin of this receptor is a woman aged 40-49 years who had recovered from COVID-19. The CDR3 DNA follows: TGTGCCAGCAGTGACCCTTATCGCGGGACAGGGATTAATGAAAAACTGTTTTTT. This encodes CASSDPYRGTGINEKLFF. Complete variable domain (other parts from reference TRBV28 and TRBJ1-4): DVKVTQSSRYLVKRTGEKVFLECVQDMDHENMFWYRQDPGLGLRLIYFSYDVKMKEKGDIPEGYSVSREKKERFSLILESASTNQTSMYLCASSDPYRGTGINEKLFFGSGTQLSVL.